The 28 T cell receptor beta chains reported below all come from one sample, sequenced in a study of shared clonotypes between healthy human individuals. TCRdb's table, derived via immunoSEQ multiplex PCR, lists solely in-frame clones and lacks some. The table has 2.5 million or so clones, around 94% seen once. The sample taken for sequencing was naive CD4+ T cells sorted from blood. The subset is: CD45RA+ positively selected. These receptors were taken from a man aged 18 to 35 in good health.

This rearrangement joins TRBV7-3 to TRBJ1-1; D unresolved. The CDR3 covers 18 residues. V was clipped by 4 bases and J by 1 base, with 22 bases between them. From germline, CDR1 is SGHTA and CDR2 FQGTGA. The CDR3 DNA follows: TGTGCCAGCAGCTCTGATATAGGGTTTGGTTCCAGGAACACTGAAGCTTTCTTT. Protein sequence: CASSSDIGFGSRNTEAFF.

The chain employs TRBV6-1 and TRBJ2-7; maybe TRBD2 (5 bases). Looked up from germline, CDR1 is MNHNS and CDR2 is SASEGT. Trimming pared 3 bases from V and 1 base from J, leaving 16 bases between. This CDR3 is 16 amino acids long. As DNA, the CDR3 is TGTGCCAGCAGTGACAACGGCAGGAGGACTTCCTACGAGCAGTACTTC. It translates to CASSDNGRRTSYEQYF.

The chain recombines TRBV7-2 with TRBJ1-4; possibly TRBD1 for D (6 bases). Trimming stripped 0 bases from V and 7 bases from J, with 12 bases between. Looked up from germline, CDR1 is SGHTA and CDR2 is FQGNSA. The CDR3 is 15 amino acids. CDR3 region: CASSLASRGGEKLFF. The CDR3 DNA reads as TGTGCCAGCAGCTTAGCGAGCAGGGGAGGTGAAAAACTGTTTTTT.

This clone was counted once. This chain links TRBV5-1 with TRBJ2-2; 7 bases fit TRBD1. CDR1 is SGHRS, CDR2 YFSETQ, per germline. The CDR3 spans 16 residues. V was clipped by 3 bases and J by 0 bases; unmatched bases: 5. The CDR3 protein is CASSSLGQANTGELFF. The CDR3 coding sequence is TGCGCCAGCAGCTCGTTAGGACAGGCGAACACCGGGGAGCTGTTTTTT.

The rearrangement links TRBV7-2 to TRBJ1-1; perhaps TRBD1 as D (5 bases). Germline CDR1 reads SGHTA; CDR2 reads FQGNSA. V shed 5 bases and J shed 1 base, with 17 bases lying between them. This CDR3 contains 16 residues. CDR3 coding DNA: TGTGCCAGCAGCCCAGGATCGGGGGGGGAGAACACTGAAGCTTTCTTT. This encodes CASSPGSGGENTEAFF.

This chain joins TRBV5-6 and TRBJ2-3; D tentatively fits TRBD1 or TRBD2 (5 bases each). Between the trimmed V and J ends, which lost 3 bases and 6 bases, there was a span of 5 bases. CDR1 and CDR2 from the germline V gene are SGHDT and YYEEEE. This CDR3 is built from 11 residues. CDR3 loop: CASSWGDTQYF. CDR3 nucleotides: TGTGCCAGCAGCTGGGGGGATACGCAGTATTTT. The whole variable domain, remainder taken from reference TRBV5-6 and TRBJ2-3, is DAGVTQSPTHLIKTRGQQVTLRCSPKSGHDTVSWYQQALGQGPQFIFQYYEEEERQRGNFPDRFSGHQFPNYSSELNVNALLLGDSALYLCASSWGDTQYFGPGTRLTVL.

The chain has TRBV30 and TRBJ2-5; tentatively, D is TRBD2 (5 bases). The J call may not be correct, given that the DNA end is closer to TRBJ2-7. The CDR3 is 14 amino acids. The germline V gene encodes CDR1 GTSNPN and CDR2 SVGIG (reference sequence). CDR3 region: CAWGSSGLSYEQYF. CDR3 DNA: TGTGCCTGGGGTTCCTCGGGATTGTCCTACGAGCAGTACTTC.

This sequence joins TRBV10-3 and TRBJ2-1; D ambiguous. V was trimmed by 6 bases and J by 9 bases, leaving 12 bases between them. There are 12 residues in the CDR3. In germline, CDR1 is ENHRY, CDR2 SYGVKD. CDR3 sequence: CAISQSSFEQFF. DNA for the CDR3: TGTGCCATCAGCCAATCTAGTTTTGAGCAGTTCTTC.

The V call is TRBV18, the J call TRBJ2-4, with TRBD2 as a possible D gene (5 bases). This CDR3 spans 14 amino acids. V lost 1 base, J lost 5 bases, and 9 bases lay in between. Germline V CDR1 and CDR2: KGHSH, LQKENI. CDR3 loop: CASSPLMEENIQYF. DNA of the CDR3: TGTGCCAGCTCACCACTGATGGAGGAAAACATTCAGTACTTC.

As to this clone: At the DNA level, this CDR3 is encoded by other sequences in the same sample as well. The V call is TRBV5-1, the J call TRBJ2-2, with a tentative D call TRBD1 (5 bases). Germline V gene lookup returns CDR1 SGHRS and CDR2 YFSETQ. Between the trimmed V and J ends, which lost 0 bases and 2 bases, there was a span of 8 bases. The CDR3 is made up of 15 amino acids. CDR3 DNA sequence: TGCGCCAGCAGCTTGGGGCAGGGAAACACCGGGGAGCTGTTTTTT. This encodes CASSLGQGNTGELFF. Variable domain in full (rest from reference TRBV5-1 and TRBJ2-2): KAGVTQTPRYLIKTRGQQVTLSCSPISGHRSVSWYQQTPGQGLQFLFEYFSETQRNKGNFPGRFSGRQFSNSRSEMNVSTLELGDSALYLCASSLGQGNTGELFFGEGSRLTVL.

J is TRBJ2-2 and V is TRBV11-1; D possibly uses TRBD1 or TRBD2 (5 bases each). The CDR3 length is 13 residues. The germline gives CDR1 SGHAT, CDR2 FQDESV (reference sequence). V was trimmed by 5 bases and J by 5 bases, leaving 9 bases between them. Here the CDR3 reads CASSQEGTGELFF. CDR3 nucleotide sequence: TGTGCCAGCAGCCAAGAGGGGACCGGGGAGCTGTTTTTT.

The chain recombines TRBV6-5 with TRBJ2-1, with 14 bases matching TRBD2. Germline CDR1 reads MNHEY; CDR2 reads SVGAGI. The J segment lost 7 bases and the V segment lost 6 bases, leaving 5 bases of the junction unmatched. The CDR3 has 15 residues. The CDR3 sequence: CASRRLAGGTNEQFF. The CDR3 DNA sequence: TGTGCCAGCAGACGACTAGCGGGGGGGACAAATGAGCAGTTCTTC.

V is TRBV6-1 and J is TRBJ2-7, with D perhaps matching TRBD1 (6 bases). The CDR3 extends over 14 amino acids. Germline V lookup: CDR1 MNHNS, CDR2 SASEGT. The germline V and J ends were trimmed by 8 bases and 3 bases, with 17 bases remaining between them. The CDR3 DNA follows: TGTGCCAGCGGGGCGGAGGTAGGGGGCTACGAGCAGTACTTC. Its protein product is CASGAEVGGYEQYF.

The chain carries TRBV9 and TRBJ2-7, with 10 bases fitting TRBD1. This CDR3 contains 15 residues. The ends lost 1 base at V and 2 bases at J; junction bases unmatched: 3. Germline V gene data show CDR1 as SGDLS and CDR2 as YYNGEE. The CDR3 loop reads CASSVMTGGTYEQYF. CDR3 bases: TGTGCCAGCAGCGTAATGACAGGGGGCACCTACGAGCAGTACTTC.

In this sample, this clone turned up a few times. This specimen includes other DNA sequences encoding the same CDR3. V usage is TRBV5-1 and J usage is TRBJ2-7, with 7 positions matching TRBD1. The germline V gene encodes CDR1 SGHRS and CDR2 YFSETQ. V lost 4 bases to trimming and J lost 3 bases; unmatched junction nucleotides: 7. The CDR3 has 14 residues. The CDR3, as DNA: TGCGCCAGCAGCCCGGGACAGAGCTTCTACGAGCAGTACTTC. Translation gives CASSPGQSFYEQYF.

This rearrangement joins TRBV5-1 to TRBJ1-1; 7 nucleotides match TRBD1. CDR1 is SGHRS and CDR2 is YFSETQ in the germline V gene. This CDR3 spans 15 amino acids. V shed 3 bases and J 1 base; nucleotides not matched to a gene: 6. The CDR3 DNA follows: TGCGCCAGCAGCTCTGACGGGACAGCGAACACTGAAGCTTTCTTT. It encodes CASSSDGTANTEAFF.

The chain carries TRBV30 and TRBJ2-1; a possible D gene is TRBD2 (6 bases). This CDR3 is built from 15 residues. Trimming removed 0 bases at V and 7 bases at J, with 16 bases between. Germline V gene data show CDR1 as GTSNPN and CDR2 as SVGIG (reference sequence). The CDR3 is CAWSVRGGVGNEQFF. The CDR3 nucleotides are TGTGCCTGGAGTGTAAGGGGAGGTGTGGGGAATGAGCAGTTCTTC.

This rearrangement joins TRBV27 to TRBJ1-5; D unclear. This CDR3 has 15 amino acids. Germline V gene sequence: CDR1 MNHEY, CDR2 SMNVEV (reference sequence). Between the trimmed V and J ends, which lost 4 bases and 6 bases, there was a span of 16 bases. The CDR3 sequence is CASSSSGLDGQPQHF. CDR3 bases: TGTGCCAGCAGTTCTTCTGGACTCGACGGTCAGCCCCAGCATTTT.

The CDR3 protein is CASSSGGNSYEQYF. Here the CDR3 DNA reads TGTGCCAGCAGTTCGGGCGGGAACTCCTACGAGCAGTACTTC. The V call is TRBV28, the J call TRBJ2-7; a possible D gene is TRBD2 (6 bases). Germline loops: CDR1 MDHEN, CDR2 SYDVKM. The CDR3 spans 14 residues. V lost 4 bases and J lost 0, with 10 bases in between.

The gene calls are TRBV25-1 and TRBJ2-7; weak D call: TRBD1 (5 bases). CDR3 length: 13 residues. V lost 4 bases and J 4 bases, leaving 11 bases between the germline ends. Germline CDR1 reads MGHDK; CDR2 reads SYGVNS. CDR3 residues: CASSGSGIYEQYF. For the CDR3, the DNA is TGTGCCAGCAGTGGGTCAGGGATATACGAGCAGTACTTC.

In the case of this clone: The same CDR3 also results from other DNA sequences found in this sample. The chain carries TRBV6-6 and TRBJ1-1; D is ambiguous. The CDR3 totals 12 residues. From germline, CDR1 is MNHNY and CDR2 SVGAGI (reference sequence). With 5 bases removed from V and 1 base from J, the gap between germline ends came to 5 bases. DNA of the CDR3: TGTGCCAGCAGTAGACAGAACACTGAAGCTTTCTTT. Translating gives CASSRQNTEAFF.

V usage is TRBV5-1 and J usage is TRBJ2-3, with D perhaps assigned TRBD1 or TRBD2 (6 bases each). Germline V gene lookup returns CDR1 SGHRS and CDR2 YFSETQ. V was trimmed by 3 bases and J by 1 base, leaving 9 bases between them. The CDR3 contains 14 residues. The CDR3 protein is CASSWGAGTDTQYF. CDR3 nucleotide sequence: TGCGCCAGCAGCTGGGGGGCTGGCACAGATACGCAGTATTTT.

V is TRBV27 and J is TRBJ1-2; perhaps TRBD1 as D (6 bases). CDR3 length equals 13 residues. Trimming pared 5 bases from V and 8 bases from J, leaving 15 bases between. From germline, CDR1 is MNHEY and CDR2 SMNVEV (reference sequence). As DNA, the CDR3 is TGTGCCAGCAGTGAATCGTGGGGGCAAGGCTACACCTTC. Its translation is CASSESWGQGYTF.

This chain connects TRBV18 to TRBJ2-7; TRBD2 matches at 14 bases. J gave up 3 bases and V 5 bases, and 15 bases lay outside the gene matches. Germline V gene data show CDR1 as KGHSH and CDR2 as LQKENI. The CDR3 loop spans 19 amino acids. CDR3 sequence reads: CASSKNPGLAGVWDYEQYF. For the CDR3, the DNA is TGTGCCAGCTCAAAAAACCCGGGACTAGCGGGAGTTTGGGACTACGAGCAGTACTTC.

The genes are TRBV5-4 and TRBJ1-3, with D maybe TRBD1 (5 bases). CDR3 length: 15 residues. Trimming cost V 4 bases and J 0 bases, with 11 bases left between them. Germline CDR1 reads SGHNT; CDR2 reads YYREEE (reference sequence). For the CDR3, the DNA is TGTGCCAGCAGCCTAAGTGGGGGCTCTGGAAACACCATATATTTT. Its protein product is CASSLSGGSGNTIYF.

The chain has TRBV5-1 and TRBJ1-2, with unresolved D. V was trimmed by 0 bases and J by 3 bases, leaving 12 bases between them. This CDR3 contains 15 residues. Germline V CDR1 and CDR2: SGHRS, YFSETQ. The CDR3 DNA sequence: TGCGCCAGCAGCTTGGTAACGGGGATACACTATGGCTACACCTTC. Residues: CASSLVTGIHYGYTF.

The rearrangement uses TRBV10-1 and TRBJ2-3; the match to TRBD1 covers 10 bases. The CDR3 is 16 residues long. Germline assignment: CDR1 WNHNN and CDR2 SYGVQD (reference sequence). The J segment lost 5 bases and the V segment lost 3 bases, leaving 8 bases of the junction unmatched. CDR3 DNA sequence: TGCGCCAGCAGTGACAAGGGACAGGGGAACCGAGATACGCAGTATTTT. It encodes CASSDKGQGNRDTQYF.

This clone is a singleton in its sample. This rearrangement joins TRBV6-1 to TRBJ2-5, with D maybe TRBD1 (6 bases). The germline V gene encodes CDR1 MNHNS and CDR2 SASEGT. CDR3 length: 14 residues. V lost 5 bases, J lost 2 bases, and 12 bases lay in between. As DNA, the CDR3 is TGTGCCAGCAGTTCCCCGACAGGACAAGAGACCCAGTACTTC. This gives the protein CASSSPTGQETQYF.